What follows are 8 T cell receptor beta chains derived from one specimen sequenced in a study of T cells in localized non-small cell lung cancer. Method: immunoSEQ multiplex PCR; TCRdb's copy keeps in-frame clones and lacks some. The table shows around 1,700 clones, with just over 20% occurring only once. The starting material was lung tumor tissue, obtained before any cancer treatment. These receptor sequences come from a man between 40 and 75 years old with stage III lung adenocarcinoma.

This clone was counted a few times. The rearrangement joins TRBV10-3 to TRBJ1-2; D not certain. The CDR3 covers 17 residues. Germline V gives CDR1 ENHRY, CDR2 SYGVKD. The V end lost 0 bases, the J end lost 2 bases, and 16 bases lay between the germline ends. The CDR3 DNA follows: TGTGCCATCAGTGAGTCGAAGGGCAAGGCCGTCAACTATGGCTACACCTTC. Protein: CAISESKGKAVNYGYTF.

This clone was seen only a few times. V gene TRBV11-3 combines with J gene TRBJ2-7; D is unclear. Per the germline V gene, CDR1 is SGHNT and CDR2 is YENEEA. V was pared by 4 bases and J by 1 base, with 11 bases between. This CDR3 spans 14 amino acids. The CDR3 DNA sequence: TGTGCCAGCAGCTCCCCCCTGGGATCCTACGAGCAGTACTTC. The encoded protein is CASSSPLGSYEQYF.

In its sample, this clone is medium-sized (0.01 to 0.1%). The V and J genes are TRBV6-8 and TRBJ1-6; a weak D match, TRBD1 (5 bases). The CDR3 runs 18 residues. CDR1 is MNHGY and CDR2 is SAAAGT in the germline V gene. V lost 0 bases to trimming and J lost 0 bases, with 12 bases between them. The CDR3 spells CASSYSGTQSSYNSPLHF. The CDR3 DNA reads TGTGCCAGCAGTTACTCGGGGACGCAGAGCTCCTATAATTCACCCCTCCACTTT.

The rearrangement joins TRBV6-7 to TRBJ2-1; no reliable D call. TRBV6-7 is an ORF, and what it does is uncertain. This CDR3 is 11 amino acids long. The ends were cut back, 6 bases at V and 8 bases at J, with 8 bases in the middle. The CDR3 here is CASSEAYEQFF. CDR3 bases: TGTGCCAGCAGCGAGGCATATGAGCAGTTCTTC.

This clone is classed as large (0.1 to 1%). The gene calls are TRBV19 and TRBJ1-1; D remains ambiguous. Per the germline V gene, CDR1 is LNHDA and CDR2 is SQIVND (reference sequence). The CDR3 has 12 residues. V lost 6 bases to trimming and J lost 9 bases, with 14 bases between them. The CDR3 DNA follows: TGTGCCAGTAGCCCCTTTGGAGGGAAAGCTTTCTTT. Residues: CASSPFGGKAFF. Full variable domain (remainder filled in from reference TRBV19 and TRBJ1-1): DGGITQSPKYLFRKEGQNVTLSCEQNLNHDAMYWYRQDPGQGLRLIYYSQIVNDFQKGDIAEGYSVSREKKESFPLTVTSAQKNPTAFYLCASSPFGGKAFFGQGTRLTVV.

A few counts support this clone. This CDR3 is CASSLFSGGTSYNEQFF. The DNA for the CDR3 is TGTGCCAGCAGCTTGTTTTCCGGGGGAACATCCTACAATGAGCAGTTCTTC. V gene TRBV7-5 combines with J gene TRBJ2-1; TRBD2 is the table's D call, not checked against the DNA. TRBV7-5 is flagged as a pseudogene. There are 17 residues in the CDR3.

The chain is built from TRBV6-8 and TRBJ1-5; D unresolved. The V and J ends lost 0 bases and 5 bases respectively, with 5 bases between them. The length of the CDR3 is 13 residues. Per the germline V gene, CDR1 is MNHGY and CDR2 is SAAAGT. The CDR3 sequence: CASSYSAHQPQHF. CDR3 DNA sequence: TGTGCCAGCAGTTACTCAGCCCATCAGCCCCAGCATTTT.

By frequency in the sample, this clone is medium-sized. The V call is TRBV11-3, the J call TRBJ1-1; a possible D gene is TRBD1 (5 bases). Germline V gene sequence: CDR1 SGHNT, CDR2 YENEEA. The CDR3 runs 14 residues. V lost 4 bases, J lost 8 bases, and 17 bases lay in between. The CDR3 spells CASSYWAGRGEAFF. DNA for the CDR3: TGTGCCAGCAGCTACTGGGCAGGGCGTGGAGAAGCTTTCTTT.